A selection of T cell receptor beta chains follows, all from one sample in a study of blood T cell repertoires in COVID-19. Sequencing used immunoSEQ multiplex PCR; TCRdb keeps in-frame clones, though not all of them. The sample lists 95,000 or so clones; roughly 86% were seen once. Sequenced material: peripheral blood. The receptor set was obtained from a human donor in a cohort sampled during active COVID-19. Both conserved end residues are trimmed from each CDR3. Size values are once, few and many counts, or a class for expanded clones, and some rows have none.

>15|TRBV24-1|-|TRBJ2-1
ATSDLPGTGNINEQF
>14|TRBV4-1|-|TRBJ2-1
ASRPAGGRVSNEQF
>15|TRBV23-1|-|TRBJ1-3
ASSLTPTGTAGNTIY
>13|TRBV18|-|TRBJ2-1
ASSPRGQVENEQF
>13|TRBV5-4|-|TRBJ2-1
ASSGAGTSYNEQF
>14|TRBV14|-|TRBJ2-5
ASSRGAGTAQETQY
>15|TRBV5-4|-|TRBJ2-5
ASSLRLAGMYQETQY
>12|TRBV7-2|-|TRBJ2-2
ASSGGLITGELF
>13|TRBV6-2/TRBV6-3|-|TRBJ2-3
ASSDSGGAIDTQY
>15|TRBV11-2|-|TRBJ2-1
ASSLGKTSGGLDEQF
>13|TRBV9|-|TRBJ1-4
ASSVGGRAGEKLF
>12|TRBV29-1|-|TRBJ1-5
SVSQGTGDQPQH
>13|TRBV5-6|-|TRBJ1-2
ASSLVTGGPYGYT
>12|TRBV28|-|TRBJ2-1
ASRPGTEGYEQF
>13|TRBV9|once|TRBJ2-5
ASSPTRLPGGTQY
>11|TRBV11-2|-|TRBJ1-2
ASSPQGVYGYT
>14|TRBV25-1|-|TRBJ2-5
ASDGTSGGAWETQY
>10|TRBV6-5|-|TRBJ1-2
ASRSGDYGYT
>11|TRBV7-9|-|TRBJ1-5
ASSLLSDQPQH
>12|TRBV6-5|-|TRBJ2-7
ASSVASDIYEQY
>13|TRBV5-6|few|TRBJ1-5
ASSSEGQGNQPQH
>12|TRBV7-2|-|TRBJ1-1
ASSLVRVSTEAF
>13|TRBV19|-|TRBJ2-7
ASSIDPFRSYEQY